The clone carrying this T cell receptor (beta chain) has more than one count but fewer than ten. Antigen: not known. Data came from immunoSEQ multiplex PCR; TCRdb stores just in-frame clones and leaves some out. Of some 150,000 clones listed, around 85% are singletons. The sample belongs to a study of T cell responses to AZD1222 COVID-19 vaccine. Overall study findings and caveats: Reports say nearly half of spike-specific TCRs go after unmutated variant regions. Donors were mostly white British, more females; clonal diversity possibly underestimated.

This CDR3 is 16 amino acids long. V gave up 3 bases and J gave up 0 bases, with 12 bases separating them. CDR1 and CDR2 (germline): MDHEN, SYDVKM. The receptor was isolated from an adult who received the MenACWY meningococcal vaccine as a control. Sequenced here: peripheral blood, sampled 28 days after the second dose of the MenACWY control vaccine. The J gene is TRBJ1-5, the V gene TRBV28; unclear D gene. CDR3 bases: TGTGCCAGCAGTTTTCCAGCACAGTATAGCAATCAGCCCCAGCATTTT. It encodes CASSFPAQYSNQPQHF.